This T cell receptor beta chain was observed in a study of CD8+CD57+ T cells in acquired aplastic anemia. Overall study: Roughly 3 ug was the average amount of DNA from sorted CD4+ and CD8+ cells.

Overall study findings and caveats: CD8+ Simpson's diversity in patients was not significantly different from that in controls. The number of CD8+ CDR3 sequences shared by patients and controls was fewer than 35.

This CDR3 has 16 residues. V was trimmed by 1 base and J by 1 base, leaving 10 bases between them. The V gene's germline CDR1 is MGHDK and CDR2 SYGVNS. According to the study, genomic DNA was the template for TCR beta VDJ and CDR3 profiling. TCRdb ran MiXCR on the reads and lists one entry per CDR3 protein. The repertoire holds 150,000 to 200,000 distinct CDR3 sequences, around 52% seen once, with 25% to 40% in the top ten. Sequenced patients had shown CD8+CD57+ cell expansion by flow cytometry. Each patient carried a diagnosis of severe acquired aplastic anemia. Many counts were recorded for this clonotype. As yet, its antigen is unknown.

This TCR was sampled from a human donor with aplastic anemia. Sequencing was done on a sample of sorted CD4+, CD8+, or CD8+CD57+ T cells (not recorded which) from PBMCs. The rearrangement links TRBV25-1 to TRBJ2-2; D unclear. The CDR3 sequence is CASSEFSSLNTGELFF. The CDR3 DNA follows: TGTGCCAGCAGTGAATTTAGTAGCCTGAACACCGGGGAGCTGTTTTTT.